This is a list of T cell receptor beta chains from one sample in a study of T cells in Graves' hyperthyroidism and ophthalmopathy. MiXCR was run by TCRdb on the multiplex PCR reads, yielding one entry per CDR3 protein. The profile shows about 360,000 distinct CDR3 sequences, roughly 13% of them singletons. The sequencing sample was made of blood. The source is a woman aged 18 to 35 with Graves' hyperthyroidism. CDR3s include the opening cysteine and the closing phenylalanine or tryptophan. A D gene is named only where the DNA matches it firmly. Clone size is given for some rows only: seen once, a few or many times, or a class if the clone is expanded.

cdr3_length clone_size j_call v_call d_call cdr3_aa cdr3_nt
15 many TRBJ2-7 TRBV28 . CASSPRGGASYEQYF TGTGCCAGCAGCCCCCGCGGGGGCGCTTCCTACGAGCAGTACTTC
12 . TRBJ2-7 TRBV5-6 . CASSFGFYEQYF TGTGCCAGCAGCTTTGGGTTCTACGAGCAGTACTTC
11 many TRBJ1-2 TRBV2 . CASTRRDGYTF TGTGCCAGCACTAGGAGGGATGGCTACACCTTC
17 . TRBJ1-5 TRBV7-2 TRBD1 CASSLGTGAGSNQPQHF TGTGCCAGCAGCTTAGGGACAGGGGCAGGGAGCAATCAGCCCCAGCATTTT
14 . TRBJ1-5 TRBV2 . CASSGPVSNQPQHF TGTGCCAGCAGCGGCCCGGTTAGCAATCAGCCCCAGCATTTT
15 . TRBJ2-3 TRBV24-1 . CATSLGGEIADTQYF TGTGCCACCTCTCTTGGGGGCGAGATTGCAGATACGCAGTATTTT
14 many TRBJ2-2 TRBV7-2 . CASSLGQDTGELFF TGTGCCAGCAGCCTAGGACAAGACACCGGGGAGCTGTTTTTT
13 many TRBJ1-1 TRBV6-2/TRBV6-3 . CASSYPPNTEAFF TGTGCCAGCAGTTATCCACCGAACACTGAAGCTTTCTTT
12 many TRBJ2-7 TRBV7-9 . CATSEYSYEQYF TGTGCCACATCAGAATACTCCTACGAGCAGTACTTC
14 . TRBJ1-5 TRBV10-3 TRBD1 CAISSGQGNQPQHF TGTGCCATCAGTTCGGGACAGGGGAATCAGCCCCAGCATTTT
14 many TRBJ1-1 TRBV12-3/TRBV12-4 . CASSFNVGGDFSFF TGTGCCAGCAGTTTCAATGTGGGGGGCGATTTTTCTTTCTTT
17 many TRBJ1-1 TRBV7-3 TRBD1 CASSLTGGQGLNTEAFF TGTGCCAGCAGCTTAACGGGGGGACAGGGGCTGAACACTGAAGCTTTCTTT
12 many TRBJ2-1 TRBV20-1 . CSARAGHNEQFF TGCAGTGCTAGAGCAGGACACAATGAGCAGTTCTTC
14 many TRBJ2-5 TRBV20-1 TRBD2 CSARETSNLETQYF TGCAGTGCTAGAGAGACTAGCAACTTGGAGACCCAGTACTTC
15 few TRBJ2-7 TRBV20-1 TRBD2 CSVKMVAGLSYEQYF TGCAGTGTCAAGATGGTAGCGGGCCTCTCCTACGAGCAGTACTTC
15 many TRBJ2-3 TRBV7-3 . CASSLRGSFTDTQYF TGTGCCAGCAGCTTAAGAGGCAGTTTCACAGATACGCAGTATTTT
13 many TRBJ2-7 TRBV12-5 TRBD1 CASKQDRSYEQYF TGTGCTAGTAAGCAGGACAGGTCCTACGAGCAGTACTTC
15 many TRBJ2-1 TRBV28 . CASSFGLMETNEQFF TGTGCCAGCAGTTTTGGGCTCATGGAGACCAATGAGCAGTTCTTC
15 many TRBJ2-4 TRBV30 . CAWSGTGTAKNIQYF TGTGCCTGGAGCGGAACCGGGACAGCCAAAAACATTCAGTACTTC
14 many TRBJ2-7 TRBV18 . CASSPPSLANEQYF TGTGCCAGCTCACCACCTTCCCTGGCGAACGAGCAGTACTTC
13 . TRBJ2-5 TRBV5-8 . CASSLMGTETQYF TGTGCCAGCAGCTTGATGGGCACAGAGACCCAGTACTTC
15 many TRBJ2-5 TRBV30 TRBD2 CAWSVRGGSGETQYF TGTGCCTGGAGTGTACGTGGCGGGAGTGGTGAGACCCAGTACTTC
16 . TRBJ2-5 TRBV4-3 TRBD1 CASSQETGVGGETQYF TGCGCCAGCAGCCAGGAGACAGGGGTCGGGGGAGAGACCCAGTACTTC
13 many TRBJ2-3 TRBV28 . CASSPTHGDTQYF TGTGCCAGCAGTCCAACCCATGGAGATACGCAGTATTTT
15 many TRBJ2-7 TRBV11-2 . CASSPDSPMLREQYF TGTGCCAGCAGCCCGGACAGTCCCATGCTACGTGAGCAGTACTTC
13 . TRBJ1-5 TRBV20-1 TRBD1 CSATRDRNQPQHF TGCAGTGCTACCCGGGACAGAAACCAGCCCCAGCATTTT
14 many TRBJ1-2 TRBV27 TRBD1 CASSRTGPNYGYTF TGTGCCAGCAGTAGGACAGGGCCTAACTATGGCTACACCTTC
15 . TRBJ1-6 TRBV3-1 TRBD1 CASSQAGQGNSPLHF TGTGCCAGCAGCCAAGCGGGACAGGGTAATTCACCCCTCCACTTT
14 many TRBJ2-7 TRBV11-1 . CASSLGGRGQEQYF TGTGCCAGCAGCTTAGGAGGGCGTGGGCAGGAGCAGTACTTC
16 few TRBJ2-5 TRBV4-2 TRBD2 CASSQEWASGGETQYF TGTGCCAGCAGCCAAGAATGGGCTAGCGGGGGAGAGACCCAGTACTTC
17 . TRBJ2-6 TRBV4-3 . CASSQGQRSSGANVLTF TGCGCCAGCAGCCAGGGACAACGATCCTCTGGGGCCAACGTCCTGACTTTC
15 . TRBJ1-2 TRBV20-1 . CSARDIGGRSYGYTF TGCAGTGCTAGAGATATTGGCGGGAGGTCATATGGCTACACCTTC